The rows below give T cell receptor beta chains drawn from one sample of a study of T cell repertoires in cytomegalovirus infection. Their antigens remain unidentified. MiXCR was run by TCRdb on the reads, yielding one entry per CDR3 protein. The repertoire includes over 55,000 distinct CDR3 sequences, around 20% of them detected once, and around 70% sits in the top ten. This material consisted of CD8+ T cells from cultured PBMCs, taken from culture after CMV antigen stimulation. The source of these receptors is a human donor in good health (CMV status not recorded). Some clones in this sample may be carry-over from other donors' samples. CDR3s include the opening cysteine and the closing phenylalanine or tryptophan. A D gene is named only where the DNA matches it firmly. Size is stated for part of the rows, as once, few or many counts, or as a class when the clone is expanded.

j_call v_call clone_size d_call cdr3_aa cdr3_nt
TRBJ2-5 TRBV4-1 few TRBD2 CASSTRLADQETQYF TGCGCCAGCAGCACTCGACTAGCGGACCAAGAGACCCAGTACTTC
TRBJ2-3 TRBV7-6 NA NA CASSLGLGDTQYF TGTGCCAGCAGCTTAGGTCTAGGAGATACGCAGTATTTT
TRBJ2-1 TRBV5-6 few TRBD2 CASSPGLGNEQFF TGTGCCAGCAGCCCGGGACTAGGTAATGAGCAGTTCTTC
TRBJ1-5 TRBV7-6 few NA CASSFTNQPQHF TGTGCCAGCAGCTTCACTAATCAGCCCCAGCATTTT
TRBJ2-3 TRBV6-5 NA TRBD2 CASSGLARETDTQYF TGTGCCAGCAGCGGACTAGCGAGGGAAACAGATACGCAGTATTTT
TRBJ2-7 TRBV7-2 few NA CASSLSTGGNEQYF TGTGCCAGCAGCTTATCAACTGGGGGGAACGAGCAGTACTTC
TRBJ1-2 TRBV11-2 NA NA CASSPSGGFRGYTF TGTGCCAGCAGCCCAAGTGGAGGGTTTAGGGGCTACACCTTC
TRBJ2-1 TRBV3-1 few NA CASSHLGGGGYNEQFF TGTGCCAGCAGCCACTTGGGGGGCGGGGGCTACAATGAGCAGTTCTTC
TRBJ2-1 TRBV27 many NA CASSLQNHNEQFF TGTGCCAGCAGCCTACAGAACCACAATGAGCAGTTCTTC
TRBJ1-2 TRBV6-6 NA NA CASSESRDYYGYTF TGTGCCAGCAGTGAATCGAGAGATTACTATGGCTACACCTTC
TRBJ2-1 TRBV7-2 NA NA CASSTSGRVNEQFF TGTGCCAGCAGTACCTCGGGCCGCGTAAATGAGCAGTTCTTC
TRBJ2-7 TRBV7-8 NA TRBD1 CASSPMGQWDEQYF TGTGCCAGCAGCCCTATGGGACAGTGGGACGAGCAGTACTTC
TRBJ1-2 TRBV6-2/TRBV6-3 few NA CASSYSIREVGYTF TGTGCCAGCAGTTACTCGATACGGGAGGTGGGCTACACCTTC
TRBJ2-1 TRBV4-1 NA NA CASSQTSGWEQFF TGCGCCAGCAGCCAAACCTCGGGCTGGGAGCAGTTCTTC
TRBJ1-3 TRBV27 NA TRBD1 CASRDTDREGNTIYF TGTGCCAGCCGTGATACGGACAGGGAAGGAAACACCATATATTTT
TRBJ1-1 TRBV28 NA NA CASSFRPGGTEAFF TGTGCCAGCAGTTTCCGGCCGGGGGGGACTGAAGCTTTCTTT
TRBJ2-2 TRBV6-5 NA NA CASSPDYPSGELFF TGTGCCAGCAGTCCCGACTACCCGTCCGGGGAGCTGTTTTTT
TRBJ1-1 TRBV27 few TRBD1 CASSLRDRTEAFF TGTGCCAGCAGTTTAAGGGACAGGACCGAAGCTTTCTTT
TRBJ2-5 TRBV6-5 few NA CASSWGFQETQYF TGTGCCAGCAGTTGGGGGTTTCAAGAGACCCAGTACTTC
TRBJ2-7 TRBV7-2 many NA CASSSPRQVVRIYEQYF TGTGCCAGCAGCTCCCCGAGACAGGTAGTTAGGATCTACGAGCAGTACTTC
TRBJ1-1 TRBV7-9 NA NA CASSFPNSEAFF TGTGCCAGCAGCTTTCCAAACTCTGAAGCTTTCTTT
TRBJ1-1 TRBV6-6 few TRBD1 CASSGRQGMNTEAFF TGTGCCAGCAGTGGCAGACAGGGGATGAACACTGAAGCTTTCTTT
TRBJ1-1 TRBV6-2/TRBV6-3 NA NA CASSYSARVNTEAFF TGTGCCAGCAGTTACTCGGCCAGGGTGAACACTGAAGCTTTCTTT
TRBJ1-3 TRBV29-1 NA TRBD1 CSVVLSSGQGGNTIYF TGCAGCGTTGTTTTATCATCGGGACAGGGAGGAAACACCATATATTTT
TRBJ1-5 TRBV28 NA TRBD1 CASSRWDRLNQPQHF TGTGCCAGCAGTCGCTGGGACAGACTCAATCAGCCCCAGCATTTT
TRBJ2-5 TRBV12-3/TRBV12-4 NA TRBD2 CASSLGGGTQYF TGTGCCAGCAGTTTAGGGGGGGGGACCCAGTACTTC
TRBJ1-1 TRBV12-3/TRBV12-4 NA NA CASSSEGFRLRTEAFF TGTGCCAGCAGTTCAGAGGGCTTTAGATTACGCACTGAAGCTTTCTTT
TRBJ1-5 TRBV7-2 NA TRBD1 CASSINRGSNQPQHF TGTGCCAGCAGCATCAACAGGGGCAGCAATCAGCCCCAGCATTTT
TRBJ1-1 TRBV5-6 few TRBD1 CASSFGTVNTEAFF TGTGCCAGCAGCTTTGGGACAGTGAACACTGAAGCTTTCTTT
TRBJ1-1 TRBV15 few NA CATSKDRLNTEAFF TGTGCCACCAGCAAGGACAGACTGAACACTGAAGCTTTCTTT
TRBJ2-2 TRBV29-1 NA NA CSVEADNTGELFF TGCAGCGTTGAGGCGGATAACACCGGGGAGCTGTTTTTT
TRBJ1-1 TRBV7-2 NA NA CASSLPGGDSQNFKNTEAFF TGTGCCAGCAGCCTCCCGGGGGGGGATTCTCAAAACTTCAAGAACACTGAAGCTTTCTTT
TRBJ2-1 TRBV5-4 NA TRBD2 CASSPSGGSSYNEQFF TGTGCCAGCAGTCCTAGCGGGGGAAGCTCCTACAATGAGCAGTTCTTC
TRBJ1-1 TRBV28 NA NA CASSSTGQEAFF TGTGCCAGCAGTTCAACGGGACAAGAAGCTTTCTTT
TRBJ2-7 TRBV7-2 few TRBD2 CASSLGLAASYEQYF TGTGCCAGCAGCTTAGGACTAGCGGCCTCCTACGAGCAGTACTTC
TRBJ2-1 TRBV12-3/TRBV12-4 NA TRBD2 CASSSLFSILGSTLAGEYNEQFF TGTGCCAGCAGTTCTCTCTTCTCTATTCTGGGAAGTACATTAGCGGGGGAGTACAATGAGCAGTTCTTC
TRBJ1-6 TRBV7-2 few NA CASSLSDSSYNSPLHF TGTGCCAGCAGCTTATCAGACAGCTCCTATAATTCACCCCTCCACTTT
TRBJ2-3 TRBV6-8 few NA CASSYSGRDTQYF TGTGCCAGCAGTTACTCGGGGAGAGATACGCAGTATTTT
TRBJ1-5 TRBV7-2 few NA CASSLGGRHNQPQHF TGTGCCAGCAGCTTAGGTGGACGGCACAATCAGCCCCAGCATTTT
TRBJ1-6 TRBV12-3/TRBV12-4 few NA CASSFQKNSPLHF TGTGCCAGCAGTTTCCAGAAAAATTCACCCCTCCACTTT
TRBJ2-3 TRBV24-1 once TRBD2 CATSDRLASSTDTQYF TGTGCCACCAGTGATCGACTAGCGTCTAGCACAGATACGCAGTATTTT
TRBJ2-3 TRBV7-2 many NA CASSPGLPPDTQYF TGTGCCAGCAGCCCTGGTCTCCCCCCAGATACGCAGTATTTT
TRBJ1-3 TRBV4-1 once NA CASSLPSSGNTIYF TGCGCCAGCAGCCTTCCTTCCTCTGGAAACACCATATATTTT
TRBJ2-5 TRBV12-3/TRBV12-4 once NA CASSFLWDGGRQETQYF TGTGCCAGCAGTTTCCTGTGGGACGGAGGAAGGCAAGAGACCCAGTACTTC
TRBJ1-4 TRBV7-2 NA NA CASSLEFRAAEGDEKLFF TGTGCCAGCAGCTTAGAGTTCAGAGCGGCCGAGGGGGATGAAAAACTGTTTTTT